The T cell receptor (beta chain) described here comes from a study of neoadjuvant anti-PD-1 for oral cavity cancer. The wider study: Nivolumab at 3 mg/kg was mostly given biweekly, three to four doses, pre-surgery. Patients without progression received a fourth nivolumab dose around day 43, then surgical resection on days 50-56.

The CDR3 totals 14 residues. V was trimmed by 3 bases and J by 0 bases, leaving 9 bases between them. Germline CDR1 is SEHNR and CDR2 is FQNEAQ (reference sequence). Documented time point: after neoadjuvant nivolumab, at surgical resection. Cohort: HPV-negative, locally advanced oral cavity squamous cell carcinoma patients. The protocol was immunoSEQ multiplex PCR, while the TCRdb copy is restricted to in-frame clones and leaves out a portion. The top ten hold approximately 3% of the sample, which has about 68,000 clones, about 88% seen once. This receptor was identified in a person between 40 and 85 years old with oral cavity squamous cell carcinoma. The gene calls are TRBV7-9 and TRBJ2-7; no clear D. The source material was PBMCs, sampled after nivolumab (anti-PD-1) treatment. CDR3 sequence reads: CASSLGSSSYEQYF. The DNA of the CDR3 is TGTGCCAGCAGCTTGGGCTCGAGCTCCTACGAGCAGTACTTC.